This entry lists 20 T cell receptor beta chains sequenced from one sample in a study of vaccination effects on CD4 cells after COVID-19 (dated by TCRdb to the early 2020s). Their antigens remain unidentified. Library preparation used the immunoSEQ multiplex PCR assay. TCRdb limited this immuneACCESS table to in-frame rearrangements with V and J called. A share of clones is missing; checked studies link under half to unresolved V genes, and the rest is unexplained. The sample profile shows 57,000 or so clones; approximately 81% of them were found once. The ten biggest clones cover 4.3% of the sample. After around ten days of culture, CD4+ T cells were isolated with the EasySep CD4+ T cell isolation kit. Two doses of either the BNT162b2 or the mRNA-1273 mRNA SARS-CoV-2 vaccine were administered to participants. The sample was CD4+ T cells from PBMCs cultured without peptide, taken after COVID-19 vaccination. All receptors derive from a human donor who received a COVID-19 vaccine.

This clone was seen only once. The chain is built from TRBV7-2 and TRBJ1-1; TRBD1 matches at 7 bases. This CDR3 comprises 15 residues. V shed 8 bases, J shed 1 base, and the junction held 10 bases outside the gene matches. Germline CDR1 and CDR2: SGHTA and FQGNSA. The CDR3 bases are TGTGCCAGCGGCGAATACGGACAGGCGAACACTGAAGCTTTCTTT. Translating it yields CASGEYGQANTEAFF.

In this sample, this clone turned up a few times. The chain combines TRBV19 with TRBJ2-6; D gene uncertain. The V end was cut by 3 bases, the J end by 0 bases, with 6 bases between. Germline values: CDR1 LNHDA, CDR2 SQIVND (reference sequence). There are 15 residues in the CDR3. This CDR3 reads CASSMIPSGANVLTF. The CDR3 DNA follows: TGTGCCAGTAGTATGATCCCCTCTGGGGCCAACGTCCTGACTTTC.

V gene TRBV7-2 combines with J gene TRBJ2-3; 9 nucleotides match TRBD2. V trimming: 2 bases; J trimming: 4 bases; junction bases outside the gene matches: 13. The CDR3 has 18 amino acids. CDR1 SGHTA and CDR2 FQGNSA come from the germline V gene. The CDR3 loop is CASSLRFAAGGLADTQYF. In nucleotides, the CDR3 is TGTGCCAGCAGCTTAAGGTTCGCCGCGGGGGGGTTGGCAGATACGCAGTATTTT.

CDR3 coding DNA: TGTGCCAGCAGCTTTTGGACTAGCGGGGGGAGGGATACGCAGTATTTT. Translating it yields CASSFWTSGGRDTQYF. The chain links TRBV7-9 to TRBJ2-3; TRBD2 matches 14 bases. Germline loops: CDR1 SEHNR, CDR2 FQNEAQ (reference sequence). V lost 3 bases, J lost 6 bases, and 5 bases stayed unmatched. CDR3 length: 16 residues.

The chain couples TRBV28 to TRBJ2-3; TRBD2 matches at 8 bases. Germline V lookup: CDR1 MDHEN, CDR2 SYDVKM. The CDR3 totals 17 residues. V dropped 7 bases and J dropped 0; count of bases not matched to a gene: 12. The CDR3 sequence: CASIPASGGGSTDTQYF. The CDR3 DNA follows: TGTGCCAGCATCCCAGCCTCGGGAGGGGGGAGCACAGATACGCAGTATTTT.

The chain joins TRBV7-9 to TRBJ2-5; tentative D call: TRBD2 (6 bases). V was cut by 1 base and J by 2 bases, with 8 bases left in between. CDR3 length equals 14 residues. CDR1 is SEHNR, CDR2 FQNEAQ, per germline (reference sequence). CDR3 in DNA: TGTGCCAGCAGCTTAGGTAGCGGTCAAGAGACCCAGTACTTC. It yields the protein CASSLGSGQETQYF.

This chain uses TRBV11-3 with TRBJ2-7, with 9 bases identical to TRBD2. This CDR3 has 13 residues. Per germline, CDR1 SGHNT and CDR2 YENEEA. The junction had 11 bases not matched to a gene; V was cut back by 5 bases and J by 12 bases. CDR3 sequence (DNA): TGTGCCAGCAGCCGTGGGGTAGCGGGGGTCCTGTACTTC. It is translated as CASSRGVAGVLYF.

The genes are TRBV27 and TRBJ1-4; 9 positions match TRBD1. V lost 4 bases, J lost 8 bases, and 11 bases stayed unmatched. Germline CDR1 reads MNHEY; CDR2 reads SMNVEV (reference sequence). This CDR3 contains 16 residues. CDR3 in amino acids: CASSSISGTGLEKLFF. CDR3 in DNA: TGTGCCAGCAGTTCCATCTCCGGGACAGGGCTGGAAAAACTGTTTTTT.

The CDR3 sequence is CASSLGPGANVLTF. The CDR3, as DNA: TGTGCCAGCAGCCTGGGGCCTGGGGCCAACGTCCTGACTTTC. The rearrangement joins TRBV14 to TRBJ2-6; perhaps TRBD1 as D (5 bases). In germline, CDR1 is SGHDN, CDR2 FVKESK. The CDR3 totals 14 residues. The germline V and J ends were trimmed by 4 bases and 2 bases, with 6 bases remaining between them.

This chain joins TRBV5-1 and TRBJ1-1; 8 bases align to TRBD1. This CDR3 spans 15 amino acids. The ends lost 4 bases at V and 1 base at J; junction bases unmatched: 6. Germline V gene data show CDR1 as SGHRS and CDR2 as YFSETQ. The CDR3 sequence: CASSTWTGRNTEAFF. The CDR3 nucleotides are TGCGCCAGCAGCACCTGGACAGGGCGGAACACTGAAGCTTTCTTT.

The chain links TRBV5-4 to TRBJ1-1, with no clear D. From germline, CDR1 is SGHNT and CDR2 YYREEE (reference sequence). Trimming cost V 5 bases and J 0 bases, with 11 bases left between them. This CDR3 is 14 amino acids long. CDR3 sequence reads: CASSWEQLNTEAFF. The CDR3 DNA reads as TGTGCCAGCAGTTGGGAGCAGTTGAACACTGAAGCTTTCTTT.

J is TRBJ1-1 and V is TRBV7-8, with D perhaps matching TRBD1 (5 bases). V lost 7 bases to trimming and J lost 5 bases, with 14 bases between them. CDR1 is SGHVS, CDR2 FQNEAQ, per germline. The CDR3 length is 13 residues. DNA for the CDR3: TGTGCCAGCACCCTGGGGGGGGTAACTGAAGCTTTCTTT. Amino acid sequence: CASTLGGVTEAFF.

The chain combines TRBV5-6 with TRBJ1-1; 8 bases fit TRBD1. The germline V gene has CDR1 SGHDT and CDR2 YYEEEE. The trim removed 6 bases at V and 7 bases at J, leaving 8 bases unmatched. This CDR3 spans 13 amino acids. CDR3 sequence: CASTSDRGLEAFF. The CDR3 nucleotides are TGTGCCAGCACCTCTGACAGGGGCCTTGAAGCTTTCTTT.

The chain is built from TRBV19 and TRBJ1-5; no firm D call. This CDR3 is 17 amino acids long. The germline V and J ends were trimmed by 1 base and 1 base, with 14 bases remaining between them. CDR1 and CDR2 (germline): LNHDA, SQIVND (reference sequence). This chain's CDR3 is CASSIADRRVSNQPQHF. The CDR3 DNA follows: TGTGCCAGTAGTATAGCCGACCGAAGGGTAAGCAATCAGCCCCAGCATTTT.

CDR3: CASSLGGAASGNTIYF. In DNA form, the CDR3 reads TGCGCCAGCAGCTTGGGCGGGGCAGCATCTGGAAACACCATATATTTT. The chain couples TRBV5-1 to TRBJ1-3, with a weak D call TRBD1 (5 bases). Germline CDR1 SGHRS, CDR2 YFSETQ. Trimming removed 0 bases from V and 1 base from J, with 11 bases in between. The CDR3 sequence is 16 residues long.

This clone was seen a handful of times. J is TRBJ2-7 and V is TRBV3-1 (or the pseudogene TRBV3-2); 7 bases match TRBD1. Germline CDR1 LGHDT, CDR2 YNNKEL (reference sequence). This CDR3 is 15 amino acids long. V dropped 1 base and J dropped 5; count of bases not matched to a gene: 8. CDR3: CASSQGETGINEQYF. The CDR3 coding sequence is TGTGCCAGCAGCCAAGGAGAGACAGGGATCAACGAGCAGTACTTC.

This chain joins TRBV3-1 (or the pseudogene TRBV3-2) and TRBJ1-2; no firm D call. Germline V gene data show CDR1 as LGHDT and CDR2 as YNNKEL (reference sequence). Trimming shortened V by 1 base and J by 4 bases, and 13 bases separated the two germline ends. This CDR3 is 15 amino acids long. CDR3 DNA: TGTGCCAGCAGCCAAGGGGCAAAGAGAGGCTATGGCTACACCTTC. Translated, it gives CASSQGAKRGYGYTF.

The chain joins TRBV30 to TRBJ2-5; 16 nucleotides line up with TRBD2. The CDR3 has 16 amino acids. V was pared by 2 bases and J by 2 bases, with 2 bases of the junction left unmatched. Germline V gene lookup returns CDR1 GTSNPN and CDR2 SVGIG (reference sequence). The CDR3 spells CAWSTGLAGGQETQYF. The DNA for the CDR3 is TGTGCCTGGAGTACGGGACTAGCGGGAGGGCAAGAGACCCAGTACTTC.

The CDR3 is CASSQDVASGGGEQFF. CDR3 in DNA: TGTGCCAGCAGCCAAGATGTGGCTAGCGGGGGGGGAGAGCAGTTCTTC. The chain employs TRBV4-2 and TRBJ2-1, with TRBD2 identical over 12 bases. This CDR3 contains 16 residues. CDR1 and CDR2 (germline): LGHNA, YNFKEQ. With 0 bases clipped from V and 10 bases from J, the junction kept 7 bases outside the gene matches.

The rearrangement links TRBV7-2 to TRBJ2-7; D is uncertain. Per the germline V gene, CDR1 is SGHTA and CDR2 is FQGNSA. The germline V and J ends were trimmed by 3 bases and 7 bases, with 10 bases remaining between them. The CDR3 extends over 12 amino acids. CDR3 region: CASSLGVGEQYF. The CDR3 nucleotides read TGTGCCAGCAGCTTGGGCGTGGGTGAGCAGTACTTC.